This T cell receptor (beta chain) was captured by sequencing in a study of chemoradiotherapy in HPV16-positive cancers. This CDR3 is built from 16 residues. The trim removed 3 bases at V and 6 bases at J, leaving 4 bases unmatched. Germline assignment: CDR1 KGHSH and CDR2 LQKENI. Generated by immunoSEQ multiplex PCR, the TCRdb table keeps only in-frame clones and is missing some. The sample lists about 3,300 clones; roughly 77% were seen once. V is TRBV18 and J is TRBJ2-1, with 14 nucleotides matching TRBD2. This TCR was recovered from a human donor with HPV-associated anogenital cancer. Collection of the sample occurred from a patient who underwent chemoradiotherapy. As DNA, the CDR3 is TGTGCCAGCTCACCGACCGGGACTAGCGGGGGCAATGAGCAGTTCTTC. Its translation is CASSPTGTSGGNEQFF. The full variable domain, completed using reference TRBV18 and TRBJ2-1, is NAGVMQNPRHLVRRRGQEARLRCSPMKGHSHVYWYRQLPEEGLKFMVYLQKENIIDESGMPKERFSAEFPKEGPSILRIQQVVRGDSAAYFCASSPTGTSGGNEQFFGPGTRLTVL.